Below are 2 T cell receptor beta chains sequenced from a single sample in a study of CD8 T cells in ankylosing spondylitis. TCRdb passed the 5' RACE reads through MiXCR, listing each CDR3 protein once. In the table there are a few hundred thousand distinct CDR3 sequences, 20% of which are singletons. The sample comprised blood, either unsorted or a sorted T cell fraction (not recorded which). Receptor source: a male donor with ankylosing spondylitis or in good health (not recorded which).

This clonotype appeared many times. The J gene is TRBJ1-1, the V gene TRBV29-1; unclear D gene. The CDR3 has 15 residues. Germline V gene lookup returns CDR1 SQVTM and CDR2 ANQGSEA. V lost 1 base, J lost 0 bases, and 12 bases lay in between. The CDR3 coding sequence is TGCAGCGTTGAAGGGGCAGAATGGATGAACACTGAAGCTTTCTTT. Translated, it gives CSVEGAEWMNTEAFF.

This clonotype occurred a few times. The chain couples TRBV6-1 to TRBJ1-5; TRBD1 aligns across 7 bases. Per the germline V gene, CDR1 is MNHNS and CDR2 is SASEGT. The junction had 11 bases not matched to a gene; V was cut back by 6 bases and J by 3 bases. The CDR3 loop spans 16 amino acids. The CDR3 nucleotides are TGTGCCAGCAGCTTGACAGGGATGGGGAACAATCAGCCCCAGCATTTT. It is translated as CASSLTGMGNNQPQHF.